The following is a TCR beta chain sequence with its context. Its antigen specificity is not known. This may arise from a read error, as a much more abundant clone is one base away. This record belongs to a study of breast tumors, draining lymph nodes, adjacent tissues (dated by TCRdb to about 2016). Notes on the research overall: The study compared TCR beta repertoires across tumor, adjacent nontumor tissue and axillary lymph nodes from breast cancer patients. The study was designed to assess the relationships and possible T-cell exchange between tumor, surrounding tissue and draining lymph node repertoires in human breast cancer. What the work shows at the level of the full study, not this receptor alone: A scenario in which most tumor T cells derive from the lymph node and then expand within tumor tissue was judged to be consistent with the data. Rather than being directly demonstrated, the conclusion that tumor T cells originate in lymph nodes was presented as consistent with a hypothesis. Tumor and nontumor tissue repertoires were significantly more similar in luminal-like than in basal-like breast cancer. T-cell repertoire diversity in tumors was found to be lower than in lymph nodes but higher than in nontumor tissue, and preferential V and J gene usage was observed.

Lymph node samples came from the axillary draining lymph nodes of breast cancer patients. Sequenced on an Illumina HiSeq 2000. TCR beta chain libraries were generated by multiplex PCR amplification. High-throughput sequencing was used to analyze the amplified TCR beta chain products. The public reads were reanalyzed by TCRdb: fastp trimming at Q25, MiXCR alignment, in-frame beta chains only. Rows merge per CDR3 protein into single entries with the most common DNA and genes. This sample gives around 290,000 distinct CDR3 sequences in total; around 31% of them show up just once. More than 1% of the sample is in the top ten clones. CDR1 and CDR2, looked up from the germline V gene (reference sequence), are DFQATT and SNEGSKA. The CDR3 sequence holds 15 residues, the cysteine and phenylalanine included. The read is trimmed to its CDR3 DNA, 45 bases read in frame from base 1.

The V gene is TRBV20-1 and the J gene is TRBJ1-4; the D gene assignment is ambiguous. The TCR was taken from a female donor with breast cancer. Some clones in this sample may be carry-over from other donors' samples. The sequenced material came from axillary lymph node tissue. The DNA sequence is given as TGCAGTGCTAGACCTTTAGTCCCAACTACTGAAAAACTGTTTTTT. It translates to CSARPLVPTTEKLFF.